These 27 T cell receptor delta chains share one sample of origin, sequenced in a study of gamma-delta T cells after stem cell transplantation. TCRdb reanalysed the RT-PCR reads with CATT. Altogether about 1,500 delta-chain clones are present, about 8.3% being singletons, with the ten largest covering approximately 47%. Sequencing was done on a sample of gamma-delta T cells. The receptors were sampled from a human donor. It is not recorded whose cells these are; they may come from a transplant donor.

This clone is deemed medium-sized. V is TRDV2 and J is TRDJ1; 13 positions match TRDD3. Germline V gene sequence: CDR1 GEAIGNYY, CDR2 EKD. J lost 0 bases, V lost 5 bases, and 26 bases had no gene match. The length of the CDR3 is 23 residues. The CDR3 DNA is TGTGCCTGTGCCCCTATACCACTTCCTACAACTGGGGGATACGGGCCGTACACCGATAAACTCATCTTT. It is translated as CACAPIPLPTTGGYGPYTDKLIF.

This chain uses TRDV2 with TRDJ3, with 9 nucleotides matching TRDD3. Germline lookup yields CDR1 GEAIGNYY and CDR2 EKD. The CDR3 has 21 amino acids. J gave up 0 bases and V 0 bases, and 11 bases lay outside the gene matches. Here the CDR3 DNA reads TGTGCCTGTGACACCGCAGAGTACTGGGGGAGCAGCTCCTGGGACACCCGACAGATGTTTTTC. Encoded protein: CACDTAEYWGSSSWDTRQMFF.

This clone occurred a few times. This DNA's translation and the protein TCRdb lists, from a much larger clone, do not match at residue 3, likely due to a read error; the protein shown is translated from the DNA. This chain joins TRDV2 and TRDJ1, with D maybe TRDD3 (5 bases). Germline CDR1 is GEAIGNYY and CDR2 is EKD. The CDR3 is 16 residues long. CDR3: CARDPSLVDPTDKLIF. The CDR3 DNA follows: TGTGCCCGTGACCCCTCACTGGTAGACCCCACCGATAAACTCATCTTT.

Comment on this clone: Germline and junction disagree at one end, which may indicate a read error. For the CDR3, the DNA is TGTGCCCGTGACGAAATGGCCCCAGGTCGATACACCGATAAACTCATCTTT. Translation: CARDEMAPGRYTDKLIF. The chain joins TRDV2 to TRDJ1, with D tentatively TRDD1 (5 bases). Looked up from germline, CDR1 is GEAIGNYY and CDR2 is EKD. The CDR3 extends over 17 amino acids.

Points on this clone: A read error likely explains this, since a far larger clone differs by one base. In the same sample, other DNA sequences code for this CDR3. The rearrangement joins TRDV2 to TRDJ1; 8 bases line up with TRDD3. Per germline, CDR1 GEAIGNYY and CDR2 EKD. The CDR3 runs 17 residues. CDR3 sequence (DNA): TGCGCCTGTGACCCGATACTGGGGGCCACCTCCACCGATAAACTCATCTTT. Translated, it gives CACDPILGATSTDKLIF.

In its sample, this clone ranks as medium-sized (0.01 to 0.1%). The chain has TRDV2 and TRDJ1; 9 bases match TRDD3. Germline CDR1 and CDR2: GEAIGNYY and EKD. Unmatched junction bases numbered 14, after V lost 3 bases and J lost 13 bases. CDR3 length: 14 amino acids. The CDR3 loop is CACDPIKGDTGHIF. CDR3 nucleotide sequence: TGTGCCTGTGACCCGATTAAGGGGGATACCGGTCACATCTTT.

About this clone itself: This could be a read error, since a much larger clone is one nucleotide away. The chain has TRDV2 and TRDJ1; 8 bases fit TRDD3. This CDR3 region has 17 residues. CDR1 and CDR2 from the germline V gene are GEAIGNYY and EKD. V was pared by 2 bases and J by 0 bases, with 10 bases of the junction left unmatched. For the CDR3, the DNA is TGTGCCTGTGACAGACTGGGGGCGAAAACCAACACCGATAAACTCATCTTT. Residues: CACDRLGAKTNTDKLIF.

A few counts support this clone. TCRdb assigns this DNA the protein of a much larger clone, which departs from its translation at residue 4; this likely reflects a read error, and the protein shown comes from translating the DNA. The V and J genes are TRDV2 and TRDJ1, with D uncertain. Germline CDR1 is GEAIGNYY and CDR2 is EKD. The CDR3 spans 15 residues. CDR3 sequence reads: CACGTVDNRADKLIF. In DNA form, the CDR3 reads TGTGCCTGTGGCACCGTTGATAACCGGGCAGATAAACTCATCTTT.

By share, this clone counts as medium-sized (0.01 to 0.1%). This probably arose from a read error, given a far larger clone one base away. The CDR3 DNA reads as TGTGCCTGTGACACCCTCCACCGTACTGTGGGATCCACCGATAAACTCATCTTT. This sequence encodes CACDTLHRTVGSTDKLIF. The chain carries TRDV2 and TRDJ1; possibly TRDD3 for D (5 bases). Looked up from germline, CDR1 is GEAIGNYY and CDR2 is EKD. This CDR3 has 18 amino acids. Trimming took off 0 bases at V and 1 base at J, with 20 bases between the two ends.

On this clone: A much larger clone is a single base away; this may be a read error. The chain links TRDV2 to TRDJ1, with 7 bases aligning to TRDD3. The germline CDR1 and CDR2 sequences are GEAIGNYY and EKD. CDR3 size: 15 residues. CDR3 sequence (DNA): TGTGCCCGTGATGGTATGGGGGACCACACCGATAAACTCATCTTT. As protein: CARDGMGDHTDKLIF.

Points on this clone: This likely came from a read error, as a far larger clone is one base away. Other DNA sequences in this sample translate to the same CDR3. The chain couples TRDV2 to TRDJ1, with 9 bases matching TRDD3. Per germline, CDR1 GEAIGNYY and CDR2 EKD. The CDR3 is 17 amino acids. In DNA form, the CDR3 reads TGTGCCTGTGTATCCCTGGGGGATTGGGGGTCCACCGATAAGCTCATCTTT. It yields the protein CACVSLGDWGSTDKLIF.

By share, this clone ranks as large. Other DNA sequences in this specimen translate into the identical CDR3. The V gene is TRDV2, the J gene TRDJ1, with TRDD3 matching 7 bases. CDR3 length: 14 residues. J was trimmed by 5 bases and V by 1 base; bases with no gene match: 6. In germline, CDR1 is GEAIGNYY, CDR2 EKD. The CDR3, as DNA: TGTGCCTGTGACACTCTGGGGGTTGATGATAAACTCATCTTT. Amino acid sequence: CACDTLGVDDKLIF.

In this sample, this clone is medium-sized. The genes are TRDV2 and TRDJ1; 11 bases match TRDD3. With 3 bases clipped from V and 5 bases from J, the junction kept 4 bases outside the gene matches. Germline assignment: CDR1 GEAIGNYY and CDR2 EKD. This CDR3 spans 14 amino acids. Written as DNA, the CDR3 is TGTGCCTGTGACCCCATGGGGGATACGGATAAACTCATCTTT. This translates into CACDPMGDTDKLIF.

This clone turned up a few times. This DNA translates differently at residue 16 from the TCRdb protein, which is that of a much larger clone; a read error is likely, and the protein shown is the DNA's own translation. The chain links TRDV2 to TRDJ1, with TRDD3 matching 12 bases. Per germline, CDR1 GEAIGNYY and CDR2 EKD. The CDR3 is 19 amino acids. The CDR3 nucleotides read TGTGCCTGTGACACCGTCAAAACTGGGGGATACCCGTTGAGGGATAGACTCATCTTT. Translating gives CACDTVKTGGYPLRDRLIF.

This clone was seen a few times. A read error is likely here: a far larger clone is one base away. Other nucleotide sequences from this sample produce the same CDR3. J is TRDJ1 and V is TRDV2; 11 positions agree with TRDD3. Germline V lookup: CDR1 GEAIGNYY, CDR2 EKD. The V and J ends lost 0 bases and 1 base, in that order; junction bases with no gene match: 18. CDR3 length: 21 amino acids. The CDR3 bases are TGTGCCTGTGACACCGTCGCCAGGACGTCTGGGGGATACTCCTCCACCGATAAACTCATCTTT. Encoded protein: CACDTVARTSGGYSSTDKLIF.

About this clone: It differs at one base from a far larger clone, so likely a read error. This rearrangement joins TRDV2 to TRDJ1; 12 bases line up with TRDD3. Germline V gene data show CDR1 as GEAIGNYY and CDR2 as EKD. J gave up 3 bases and V 0 bases, and 16 bases lay outside the gene matches. The CDR3 length is 20 residues. CDR3 in DNA: TGTGCCTGTGACACCGTTCTACTGGGGGATACACAGACGTACGCCGATAAACTCATCTTT. Residues: CACDTVLLGDTQTYADKLIF.

V and J are TRDV2 and TRDJ1; 13 bases agree with TRDD3. V lost 3 bases to trimming and J lost 4 bases; unmatched junction nucleotides: 10. Germline V CDR1 and CDR2: GEAIGNYY, EKD. This CDR3 contains 17 residues. CDR3 sequence (DNA): TGTGCCTGTGACCCACTACTGGGGGATACGCGGGTCGATAAACTCATCTTT. This codes for CACDPLLGDTRVDKLIF.

This clone is medium-sized within its sample. It is likely a read error: a sequence one base away is far more abundant. This same CDR3 is encoded by further DNA sequences in the sample. The chain carries TRDV1 and TRDJ1; 10 nucleotides match TRDD3. Germline values: CDR1 TSWWSYY, CDR2 QGS. The CDR3 spans 22 residues. The CDR3 protein is CALGESPISYYWGIRGTDKLIF. The DNA of the CDR3 is TGCGCTCTTGGGGAAAGCCCCATATCTTATTACTGGGGGATCAGGGGCACCGATAAACTCATCTTT.

Details on this clone: The translation of this DNA and the TCRdb protein of a much larger clone differ at residue 6, probably owing to a read error; the protein shown here is translated from the DNA. V and J are TRDV2 and TRDJ1, with TRDD3 matching 9 bases. The CDR3 is made up of 16 amino acids. CDR1 and CDR2 (germline): GEAIGNYY, EKD. Losses at the gene ends were 3 bases for V and 0 bases for J; bases not matched to a gene: 7. The CDR3 sequence is CACDPPLGENTDKLIF. Written as DNA, the CDR3 is TGTGCCTGTGACCCCCCACTGGGGGAAAACACCGATAAACTCATCTTT.

This clone was recorded a few times. This probably arose from a read error, given a far larger clone one base away. Other DNA sequences of this sample code for an identical CDR3. The genes are TRDV2 and TRDJ1, with D possibly matching TRDD3 (5 bases). The V gene lost 7 bases and the J gene lost 2 bases, with 22 bases spanning the gap. The CDR3 extends over 16 amino acids. CDR1 is GEAIGNYY and CDR2 is EKD in the germline V gene. The CDR3, as DNA: TGTGCCTGCGACTCCGTGGGATTTAGACCTACCGATAAACTCATCTTT. It translates to CACDSVGFRPTDKLIF.

This clone was detected a few times. This chain connects TRDV2 to TRDJ1; possibly TRDD3 for D (5 bases). This CDR3 contains 14 residues. Germline V gives CDR1 GEAIGNYY, CDR2 EKD. Trimming stripped 3 bases from V and 1 base from J, with 11 bases between. CDR3 region: CACDLVGTTDKLIF. The CDR3 DNA is TGTGCCTGTGACCTGGTGGGGACCACCGATAAACTCATCTTT.

In its sample, this clone ranks as large (0.1 to 1%). This chain uses TRDV2 with TRDJ1; D is unresolved. CDR3 length: 14 amino acids. V was shortened by 3 bases and J by 2 bases, with 12 bases between the two germline ends. CDR1 and CDR2 from the germline V gene are GEAIGNYY and EKD. CDR3 region: CACDLLDSTDKLIF. CDR3 sequence (DNA): TGTGCCTGTGACCTCCTGGACTCTACCGATAAACTCATCTTT.

A word on this clone: The protein recorded in TCRdb matches a much larger clone and deviates from this DNA's translation at residue 11, suggesting a read error; the protein here is obtained by translating the DNA. This chain uses TRDV2 with TRDJ1; 12 positions agree with TRDD3. Germline trimming cut 0 bases from V and 0 bases from J; bases unmatched to any gene: 7. The CDR3 loop spans 18 amino acids. Per germline, CDR1 GEAIGNYY and CDR2 EKD. The CDR3 region is CACDTVSGGYEDTDKLIF. In DNA, the CDR3 is TGTGCCTGTGACACCGTATCTGGGGGATACGAGGACACCGATAAACTCATCTTT.

Only a few counts were recorded for this clone. The amino acid sequence in TCRdb belongs to a much larger clone and departs from this DNA's translation at residue 16, likely a sequencing read error; the sequence shown is translated from the DNA. The gene calls are TRDV1 and TRDJ1; TRDD3 matches 10 bases. Germline lookup yields CDR1 TSWWSYY and CDR2 QGS. The CDR3 has 22 residues. The CDR3 reads CALGESPISYYWGIRDTDKLIF. CDR3 DNA: TGTGCTCTAGGGGAAAGCCCCATATCTTATTACTGGGGGATCAGGGACACCGATAAACTCATCTTT.

This clone came up a few times. It differs at one base from a far larger clone, so likely a read error. The sample has other DNA sequences that encode this CDR3 too. The chain joins TRDV2 to TRDJ4; 8 bases fit TRDD3. V shed 0 bases and J 4 bases; nucleotides not matched to a gene: 21. The CDR3 runs to 19 residues. The germline gives CDR1 GEAIGNYY, CDR2 EKD. The CDR3 reads CACDTAGGDPGDTTKPLIF. DNA for the CDR3: TGTGCCTGTGACACCGCAGGCGGGGATCCCGGGGATACTACCAAACCCCTGATCTTT.

Only a few counts were recorded for this clone. This likely stems from a read error, as it lies one base from a far larger clone. The sample contains more than one DNA sequence encoding this CDR3. The rearrangement joins TRDV2 to TRDJ3, with 10 bases aligning to TRDD3. The CDR3 has 19 residues. Looked up from germline, CDR1 is GEAIGNYY and CDR2 is EKD. The chain's CDR3 is CACDTVGDTLSWDTRQMFF. The CDR3 DNA sequence: TGTGCTTGTGACACCGTGGGGGATACACTCTCCTGGGACACCCGACAGATGTTTTTC.

This clone was seen more than once but under ten times. Translating this DNA gives a protein that differs at residue 14 from the TCRdb one, which belongs to a much larger clone; a read error is likely, and the protein shown is this translation. The chain recombines TRDV2 with TRDJ1; TRDD3 matches at 10 bases. This CDR3 comprises 18 residues. Germline assignment: CDR1 GEAIGNYY and CDR2 EKD. This chain's CDR3 is CACDTLHRTGGSTEKLIF. In DNA form, the CDR3 reads TGTGCCTGTGACACCCTCCACCGTACTGGGGGATCCACCGAAAAACTCATCTTT.